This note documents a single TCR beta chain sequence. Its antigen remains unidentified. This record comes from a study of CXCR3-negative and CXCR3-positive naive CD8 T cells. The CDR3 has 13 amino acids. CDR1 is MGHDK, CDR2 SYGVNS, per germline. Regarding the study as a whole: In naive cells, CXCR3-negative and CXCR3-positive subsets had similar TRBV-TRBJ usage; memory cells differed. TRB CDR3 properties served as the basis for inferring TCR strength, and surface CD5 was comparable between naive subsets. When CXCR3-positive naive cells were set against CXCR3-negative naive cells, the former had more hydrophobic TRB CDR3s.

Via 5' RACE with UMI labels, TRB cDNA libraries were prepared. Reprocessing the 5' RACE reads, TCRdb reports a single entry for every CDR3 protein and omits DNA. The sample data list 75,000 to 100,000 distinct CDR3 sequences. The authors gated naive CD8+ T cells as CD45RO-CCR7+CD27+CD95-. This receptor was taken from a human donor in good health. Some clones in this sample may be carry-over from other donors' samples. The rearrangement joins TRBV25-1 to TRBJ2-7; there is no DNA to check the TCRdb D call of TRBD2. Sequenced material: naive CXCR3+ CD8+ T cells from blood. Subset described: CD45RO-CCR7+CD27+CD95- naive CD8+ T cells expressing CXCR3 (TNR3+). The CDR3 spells CASSESLAGEQYF.